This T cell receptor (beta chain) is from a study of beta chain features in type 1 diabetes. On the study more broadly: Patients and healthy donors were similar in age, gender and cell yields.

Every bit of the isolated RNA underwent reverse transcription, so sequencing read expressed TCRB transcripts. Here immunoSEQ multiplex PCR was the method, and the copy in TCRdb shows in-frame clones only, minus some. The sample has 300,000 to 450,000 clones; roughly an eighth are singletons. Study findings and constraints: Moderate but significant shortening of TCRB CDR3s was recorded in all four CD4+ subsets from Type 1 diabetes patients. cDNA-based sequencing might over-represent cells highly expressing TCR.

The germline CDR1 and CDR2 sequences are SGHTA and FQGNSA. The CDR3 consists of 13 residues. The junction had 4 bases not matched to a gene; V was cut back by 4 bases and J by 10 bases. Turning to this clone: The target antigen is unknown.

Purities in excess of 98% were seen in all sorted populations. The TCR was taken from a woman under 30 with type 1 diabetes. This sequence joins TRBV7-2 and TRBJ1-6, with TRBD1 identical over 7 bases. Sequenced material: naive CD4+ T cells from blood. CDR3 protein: CASSWGQQSPLHF. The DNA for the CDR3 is TGTGCCAGCAGCTGGGGACAGCAGTCACCCCTCCACTTT. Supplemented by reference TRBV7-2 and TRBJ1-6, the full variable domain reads GAGVSQSPSNKVTEKGKDVELRCDPISGHTALYWYRQSLGQGLEFLIYFQGNSAPDKSGLPSDRFSAERTGGSVSTLTIQRTQQEDSAVYLCASSWGQQSPLHFGNGTRLTVT.